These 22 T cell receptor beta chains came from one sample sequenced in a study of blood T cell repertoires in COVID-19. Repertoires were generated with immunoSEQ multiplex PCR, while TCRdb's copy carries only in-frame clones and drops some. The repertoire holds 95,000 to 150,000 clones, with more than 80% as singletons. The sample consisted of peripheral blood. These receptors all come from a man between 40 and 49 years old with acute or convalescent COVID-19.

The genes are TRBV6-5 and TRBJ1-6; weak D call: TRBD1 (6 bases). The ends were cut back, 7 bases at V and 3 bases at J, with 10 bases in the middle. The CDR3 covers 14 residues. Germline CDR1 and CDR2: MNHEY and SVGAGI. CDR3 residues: CASIPRGYNSPLHF. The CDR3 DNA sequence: TGTGCCAGCATTCCCAGGGGCTATAATTCACCCCTCCACTTT.

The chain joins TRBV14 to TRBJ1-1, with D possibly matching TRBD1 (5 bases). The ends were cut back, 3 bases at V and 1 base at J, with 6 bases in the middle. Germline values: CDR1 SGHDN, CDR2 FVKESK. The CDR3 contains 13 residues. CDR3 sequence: CASSHGGNTEAFF. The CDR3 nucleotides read TGTGCCAGCAGCCACGGGGGGAACACTGAAGCTTTCTTT. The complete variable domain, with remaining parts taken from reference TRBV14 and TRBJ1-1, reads EAGVTQFPSHSVIEKGQTVTLRCDPISGHDNLYWYRRVMGKEIKFLLHFVKESKQDESGMPNNRFLAERTGGTYSTLKVQPAELEDSGVYFCASSHGGNTEAFFGQGTRLTVV.

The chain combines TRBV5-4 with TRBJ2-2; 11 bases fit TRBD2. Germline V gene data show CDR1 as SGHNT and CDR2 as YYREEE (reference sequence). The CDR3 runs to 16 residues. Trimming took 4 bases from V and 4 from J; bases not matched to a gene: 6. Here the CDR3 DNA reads TGTGCCAGCAGCACCGCTAGCGGGAGGCGCACCGGGGAGCTGTTTTTT. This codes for CASSTASGRRTGELFF.

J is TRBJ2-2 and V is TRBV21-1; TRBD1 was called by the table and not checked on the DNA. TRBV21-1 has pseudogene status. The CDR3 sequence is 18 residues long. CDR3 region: CASSKAGRRTGNTGELFF. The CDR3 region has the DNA TGTGCCAGCAGCAAAGCTGGTAGGCGGACAGGGAACACCGGGGAGCTGTTTTTT.

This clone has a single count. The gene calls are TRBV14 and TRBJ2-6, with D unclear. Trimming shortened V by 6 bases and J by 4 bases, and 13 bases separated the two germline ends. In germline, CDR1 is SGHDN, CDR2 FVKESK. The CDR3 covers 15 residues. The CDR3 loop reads CASSRVESGANVLTF. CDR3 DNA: TGTGCCAGCAGTCGCGTCGAGTCGGGGGCCAACGTCCTGACTTTC. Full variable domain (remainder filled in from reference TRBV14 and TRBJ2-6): EAGVTQFPSHSVIEKGQTVTLRCDPISGHDNLYWYRRVMGKEIKFLLHFVKESKQDESGMPNNRFLAERTGGTYSTLKVQPAELEDSGVYFCASSRVESGANVLTFGAGSRLTVL.

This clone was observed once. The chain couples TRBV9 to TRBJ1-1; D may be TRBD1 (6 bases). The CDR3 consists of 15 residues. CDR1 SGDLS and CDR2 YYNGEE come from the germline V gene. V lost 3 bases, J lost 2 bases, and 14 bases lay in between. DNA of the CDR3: TGTGCCAGCAGCGCCTCGGGACACGTTAACACTGAAGCTTTCTTT. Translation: CASSASGHVNTEAFF.

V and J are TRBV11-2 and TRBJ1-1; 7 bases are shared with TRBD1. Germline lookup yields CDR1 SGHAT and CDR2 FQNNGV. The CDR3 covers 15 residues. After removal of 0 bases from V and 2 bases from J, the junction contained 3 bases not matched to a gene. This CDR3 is CASSLDGTVNTEAFF. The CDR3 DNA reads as TGTGCCAGCAGCTTAGACGGGACAGTCAACACTGAAGCTTTCTTT.

In DNA, the CDR3 is TGCAGCGTTGTAATCACTTCCAACTATGGCTACACCTTC. It specifies CSVVITSNYGYTF. This rearrangement joins TRBV29-1 to TRBJ1-2; the D is unclear. The V end lost 4 bases, the J end lost 2 bases, and 11 bases lay between the germline ends. The length of the CDR3 is 13 residues. The germline CDR1 and CDR2 sequences are SQVTM and ANQGSEA.

CDR3 region: CASSLVGATDTQYF. In DNA, the CDR3 is TGTGCCAGCAGCTTGGTAGGAGCTACAGATACGCAGTATTTT. The chain is built from TRBV5-4 and TRBJ2-3; no definite D call. The ends were cut back, 0 bases at V and 3 bases at J, with 8 bases in the middle. Germline V gene data show CDR1 as SGHNT and CDR2 as YYREEE (reference sequence). The CDR3 sequence is 14 residues long.

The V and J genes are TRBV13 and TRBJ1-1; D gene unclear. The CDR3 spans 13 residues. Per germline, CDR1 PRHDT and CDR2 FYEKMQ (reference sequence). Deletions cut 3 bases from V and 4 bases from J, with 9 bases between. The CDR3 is CASSFGVGTEAFF. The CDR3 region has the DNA TGTGCCAGCAGCTTCGGGGTGGGCACTGAAGCTTTCTTT.

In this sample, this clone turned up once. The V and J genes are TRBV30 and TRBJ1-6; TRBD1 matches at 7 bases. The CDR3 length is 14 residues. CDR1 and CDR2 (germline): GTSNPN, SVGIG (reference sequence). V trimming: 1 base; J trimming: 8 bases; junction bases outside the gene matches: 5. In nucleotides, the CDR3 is TGTGCCTGGAGTGAGAGACAGGGACATTCACCCCTCCACTTT. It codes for CAWSERQGHSPLHF.

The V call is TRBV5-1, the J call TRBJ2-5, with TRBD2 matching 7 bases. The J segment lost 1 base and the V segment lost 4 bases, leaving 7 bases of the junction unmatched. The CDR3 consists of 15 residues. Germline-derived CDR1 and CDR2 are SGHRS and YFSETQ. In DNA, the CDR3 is TGCGCCAGCAGCCCGGCTACTAGCGCCCAAGAGACCCAGTACTTC. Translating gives CASSPATSAQETQYF.

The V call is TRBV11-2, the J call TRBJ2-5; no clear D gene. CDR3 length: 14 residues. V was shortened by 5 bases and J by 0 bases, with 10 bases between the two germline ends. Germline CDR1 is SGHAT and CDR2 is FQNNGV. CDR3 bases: TGTGCCAGCAGCCTCGACTTGGACCAAGAGACCCAGTACTTC. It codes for CASSLDLDQETQYF.

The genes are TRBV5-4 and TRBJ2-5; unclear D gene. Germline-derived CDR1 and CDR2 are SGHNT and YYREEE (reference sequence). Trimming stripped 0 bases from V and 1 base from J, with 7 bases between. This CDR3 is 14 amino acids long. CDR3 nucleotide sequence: TGTGCCAGCAGCTTGGTGGCCACCCAAGAGACCCAGTACTTC. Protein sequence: CASSLVATQETQYF.

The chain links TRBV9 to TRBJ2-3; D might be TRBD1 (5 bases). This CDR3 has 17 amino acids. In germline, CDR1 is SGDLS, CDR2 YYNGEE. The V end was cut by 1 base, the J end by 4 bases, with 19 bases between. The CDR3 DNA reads TGTGCCAGCAGCGTATTAGCCGGACACAACGGAGCAGATACGCAGTATTTT. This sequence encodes CASSVLAGHNGADTQYF.

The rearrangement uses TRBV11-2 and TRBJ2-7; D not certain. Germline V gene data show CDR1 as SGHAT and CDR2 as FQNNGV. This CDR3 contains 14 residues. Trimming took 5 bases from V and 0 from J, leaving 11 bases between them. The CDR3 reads CASSPLGSSYEQYF. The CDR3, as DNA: TGTGCCAGCAGCCCCCTGGGCTCCTCCTACGAGCAGTACTTC. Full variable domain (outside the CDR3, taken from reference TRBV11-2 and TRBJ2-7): EAGVAQSPRYKIIEKRQSVAFWCNPISGHATLYWYQQILGQGPKLLIQFQNNGVVDDSQLPKDRFSAERLKGVDSTLKIQPAKLEDSAVYLCASSPLGSSYEQYFGPGTRLTVT.

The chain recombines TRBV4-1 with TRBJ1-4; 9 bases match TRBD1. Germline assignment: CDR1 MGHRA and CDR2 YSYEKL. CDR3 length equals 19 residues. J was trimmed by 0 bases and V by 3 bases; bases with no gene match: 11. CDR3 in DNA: TGCGCCAGCAGCCAGAGAACCGGGACAGGGCGTGCAACTAATGAAAAACTGTTTTTT. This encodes CASSQRTGTGRATNEKLFF.

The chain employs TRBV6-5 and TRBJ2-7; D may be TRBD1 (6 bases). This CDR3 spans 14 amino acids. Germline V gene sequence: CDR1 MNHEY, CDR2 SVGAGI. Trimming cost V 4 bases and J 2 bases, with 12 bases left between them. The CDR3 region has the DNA TGTGCCAGCAGTTCATCCCGGGACACCTACGAGCAGTACTTC. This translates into CASSSSRDTYEQYF.

The CDR3 region is CASSYSGGPYEQYF. The CDR3 nucleotides read TGTGCCAGCAGTTACTCTGGCGGGCCCTACGAGCAGTACTTC. The V call is TRBV6-2 or TRBV6-3, the J call TRBJ2-7, with D possibly TRBD2 on 5 matching bases. The CDR3 length is 14 residues. V lost 0 bases, J lost 2 bases, and 8 bases lay in between. Germline V gene data show CDR1 as MNHEY and CDR2 as SVGEGT.

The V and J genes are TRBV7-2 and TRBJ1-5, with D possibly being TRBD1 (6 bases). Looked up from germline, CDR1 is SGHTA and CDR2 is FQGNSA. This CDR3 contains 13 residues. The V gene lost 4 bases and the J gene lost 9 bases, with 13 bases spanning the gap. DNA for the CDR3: TGTGCCAGCAGCTCCGGGACAAGTCGGCCCCAGCATTTT. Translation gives CASSSGTSRPQHF.

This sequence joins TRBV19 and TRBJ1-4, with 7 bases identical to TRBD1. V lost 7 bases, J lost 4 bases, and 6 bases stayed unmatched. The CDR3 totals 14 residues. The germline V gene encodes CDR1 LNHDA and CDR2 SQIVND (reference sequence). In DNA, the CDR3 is TGTGCCAGTAACCGGGACAGCCTTAATGAAAAACTGTTTTTT. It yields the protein CASNRDSLNEKLFF.

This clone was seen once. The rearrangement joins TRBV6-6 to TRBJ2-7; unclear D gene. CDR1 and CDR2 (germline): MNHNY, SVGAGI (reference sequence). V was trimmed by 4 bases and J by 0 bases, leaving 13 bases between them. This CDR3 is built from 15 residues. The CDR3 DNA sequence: TGTGCCAGCAGTTCTTCCACAGCCTTCTCCTACGAGCAGTACTTC. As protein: CASSSSTAFSYEQYF.